These T cell receptor beta chains were read from a single sample in a study of human T cells and chemical hapten exposure. MiXCR, run by TCRdb on the RACE reads, gives a single entry per CDR3 protein. The profile shows about 190,000 distinct CDR3 sequences, around a quarter of them singletons. The input for sequencing was whole blood, taken in connection with sensitization to the hapten diphenylcyclopropenone (DPC). The receptors come from a woman between 35 and 50 years old with alopecia areata. Some clones in this sample may be carry-over from other donors' samples. The CDR3 runs from the conserved cysteine through the conserved F or W. The D gene is left open where the match is weak. Size tells how often a clone was seen (once, few, many) or the class of an expanded clone, and some rows leave it out.

V gene	CDR3 length	D gene	clone size	J gene	CDR3 DNA	CDR3 protein
TRBV6-1	15	NA	NA	TRBJ2-1	TGTGCCAGCAGTGAATCGAGGAAGGGTTCGGATGAGCAGTTCTTC	CASSESRKGSDEQFF
TRBV7-2	15	TRBD2	NA	TRBJ2-1	TGTGCCAGCAGCCCCCGGGGACTATACTACAATGAGCAGTTCTTC	CASSPRGLYYNEQFF
TRBV20-1	14	TRBD2	NA	TRBJ2-4	TGCAGTGCTAGCCCGGGGGTAGCGGGAAACATTCAGTACTTC	CSASPGVAGNIQYF
TRBV4-3	14	NA	few	TRBJ2-1	TGCGCCAGCAGCCAAGATAATCTAGTAATTGAGCAGTTCTTC	CASSQDNLVIEQFF
TRBV20-1	14	NA	NA	TRBJ2-7	TGCAGTGCCTACTCGGCGGCACTCTCCTACGAGCAGTACTTC	CSAYSAALSYEQYF
TRBV9	15	TRBD2	NA	TRBJ2-7	TGTGCCAGCAGCGTAGGACTAGCGTCCGCCTACGAGCAGTACTTC	CASSVGLASAYEQYF
TRBV28	13	TRBD1	NA	TRBJ2-5	TGTGCCAGCAGGGCAGGGGGCACGGAGACCCAGTACTTC	CASRAGGTETQYF
TRBV28	11	NA	few	TRBJ2-7	TGTGCCAGCACCAAGGGGGGGGAGCAGTACTTC	CASTKGGEQYF
TRBV29-1	12	TRBD1	NA	TRBJ2-1	TGCAGCGTTATGGGACAGTACAATGAGCAGTTCTTC	CSVMGQYNEQFF
TRBV7-2	12	NA	NA	TRBJ1-4	TGTGCCAGCAGCTTAGAGGGTGAAAAACTGTTTTTT	CASSLEGEKLFF
TRBV20-1	16	NA	few	TRBJ2-7	TGCAGTGCTAGAGATCCTGGCGGGGCAGGAGCCTACGAGCAGTACTTC	CSARDPGGAGAYEQYF
TRBV20-1	14	TRBD1	few	TRBJ2-3	TGCAGTGCCGCCGGGACAGGACGCACAGATACGCAGTATTTT	CSAAGTGRTDTQYF
TRBV7-9	13	NA	NA	TRBJ2-6	TGTGCCAGCAGTCACTCTGGGGCCAACGTCCTGACTTTC	CASSHSGANVLTF
TRBV20-1	10	TRBD1	many	TRBJ2-1	TGCAGGACAGGGGGACTGGGTCAGTTCTTC	CRTGGLGQFF
TRBV5-1	14	NA	NA	TRBJ2-7	TGCGCCAGCAGCCGAGACTTACAGGGTGGCGAGCAGTACTTC	CASSRDLQGGEQYF
TRBV2	17	NA	NA	TRBJ2-3	TGTGCCAGCAGCTGGGGGGTCTATAGACAGACCGGGAAAGCGCAGTATTTT	CASSWGVYRQTGKAQYF
TRBV12-2	18	NA	few	TRBJ1-4	TGTGCAAGTCGCTTAAAGGTCACTCCCCGGGTCCTTTCCCTTGAACTGTTTTTT	CASRLKVTPRVLSLELFF
TRBV14	11	NA	NA	TRBJ2-1	TGTGCCAGCAGCCTAGCGAGACAAGTGTTCTTC	CASSLARQVFF
TRBV7-8	11	NA	NA	TRBJ2-3	TGTGCCACGGTCATCGAGGATACGCAGTATTTT	CATVIEDTQYF
TRBV20-1	12	TRBD1	NA	TRBJ1-5	TGCAGTGCTGGACAGGGCAATCAGCCCCAGCATTTT	CSAGQGNQPQHF
TRBV20-1	12	NA	NA	TRBJ1-5	TGCAGTGCCGCCCCCGGAGATCAGCCCCAGCATTTT	CSAAPGDQPQHF
TRBV29-1	15	TRBD2	NA	TRBJ2-7	TGCAGCGTTGAAGTCACGGGAGGGCCTATAGACGAGCAGTACTTC	CSVEVTGGPIDEQYF
TRBV29-1	14	NA	NA	TRBJ2-7	TGCAGCGTTGTATTGGCCCCGAGGGGCTACGAGCAGTACTTC	CSVVLAPRGYEQYF
TRBV28	15	NA	NA	TRBJ2-7	TGTGCCAGCAGTTCGAGGACTGAACGGGTCTACGAGCAGTACTTC	CASSSRTERVYEQYF
TRBV3-1	13	NA	many	TRBJ1-5	TGTGCCAGCAGCCAGGGAGCTCGGTCGCCCCAGCATTTT	CASSQGARSPQHF
TRBV4-2	16	TRBD1	few	TRBJ2-7	TGTGCCAGCAGCCATCGCGTGGGGACAGGGGGTTACGAGCAGTACTTC	CASSHRVGTGGYEQYF
TRBV27	14	NA	NA	TRBJ1-5	TGTGCCAGCCCTAAGTCTCGGAGCAATCAGCCCCAGCATTTT	CASPKSRSNQPQHF
TRBV29-1	15	NA	many	TRBJ2-1	TGCAGCGTCGTACCTAAAATCTCTAGTCTCAATGAGCAGTTCTTC	CSVVPKISSLNEQFF
TRBV4-3	16	NA	NA	TRBJ1-5	TGCGCCAGCAGCCAAGATACGGTGAGGGTGGGCCAGCCCCAGCATTTT	CASSQDTVRVGQPQHF
TRBV29-1	14	TRBD2	NA	TRBJ2-7	TGCAGCGTCGCCCGCGGGGGGCGGGAGTACGAGCAGTACTTC	CSVARGGREYEQYF
TRBV18	15	NA	NA	TRBJ1-3	TGTGCCAGCTCACGGGCACGGTTAGAAGGAAACACCATATATTTT	CASSRARLEGNTIYF
TRBV7-2	14	NA	few	TRBJ2-7	TGTGCCAGCAGCTTAGCGGGGTACGGATACGAGCAGTACTTC	CASSLAGYGYEQYF
TRBV7-3	16	TRBD1	NA	TRBJ2-6	TGTGCCAGCAGCCTCAACAGGGGCTCTGGGGCCAACGTCCTGACTTTC	CASSLNRGSGANVLTF
TRBV20-1	11	NA	once	TRBJ2-1	TGCAGTGCTAGCCCCTACAATGAGCAGTTCTTC	CSASPYNEQFF
TRBV12-3/TRBV12-4	12	NA	few	TRBJ1-4	TGTGCCAGCAGTTTTCCCGTTGAAAAACTGTTTTTT	CASSFPVEKLFF
TRBV29-1	15	NA	NA	TRBJ2-5	TGCAGCGTCGGTTATGGCGCGGACGGCGGGGAGACCCAGTACTTC	CSVGYGADGGETQYF
TRBV11-2	16	TRBD2	many	TRBJ2-3	TGTGCCAGCAGCTTAGGTGGGACTACCGTCACAGATACGCAGTATTTT	CASSLGGTTVTDTQYF
TRBV6-5	12	NA	few	TRBJ1-1	TGTGCCAGCAGCCCTCACCCCACTGAAGCTTTCTTT	CASSPHPTEAFF
TRBV29-1	13	NA	few	TRBJ1-2	TGCAGCGTTGGAGCAGGGTGGCTCGGGGGCTACACCTTC	CSVGAGWLGGYTF
TRBV29-1	11	NA	NA	TRBJ1-1	TGCAGCGTTGACGAATCAGGACTAGCTTTCTTT	CSVDESGLAFF
TRBV7-2	14	NA	NA	TRBJ1-6	TGTGCCAGCAGCTTAGGGGGATGGAATTCACCCCTCCACTTT	CASSLGGWNSPLHF
TRBV28	16	TRBD1	few	TRBJ2-7	TGTGCCAGCTTTCCCCAATTTCCGGGACAGTTCCACGAGCAGTACTTC	CASFPQFPGQFHEQYF
TRBV6-5	14	TRBD1	many	TRBJ1-2	TGTGCCAGCAGCCCTGGGACAGGGCGGGGCGGCTACACCTTC	CASSPGTGRGGYTF
TRBV7-9	16	TRBD2	many	TRBJ2-1	TGTGCCAGCAGCTTGCTCCTGGCGGGAGCGGGAGATGAGCAGTTCTTC	CASSLLLAGAGDEQFF
TRBV4-3	17	NA	NA	TRBJ2-3	TGCGCCAGCAGCCAAGAGCCGAGCGGAGACGTCACGGATACGCAGTATTTT	CASSQEPSGDVTDTQYF
TRBV29-1	15	TRBD1	NA	TRBJ1-2	TGCAGCGTTGAAGTTCTGACAGGGAGAAGCTATGGCTACACCTTC	CSVEVLTGRSYGYTF
TRBV7-2	14	NA	few	TRBJ2-7	TGTGCCAGCAGCCCAACTGCCGGGACTGTCGAGCAGTACTTC	CASSPTAGTVEQYF
TRBV18	13	NA	NA	TRBJ1-2	TGTGCCAGCTCAACAGGGCGGGACTATGGCTACACCTTC	CASSTGRDYGYTF
TRBV7-2	16	TRBD2	NA	TRBJ2-2	TGTGCCAGCAGCTTACTAAGCGGGAGAAGCGGAGGGGAGCTGTTTTTT	CASSLLSGRSGGELFF
TRBV5-1	12	NA	NA	TRBJ2-3	TGCGCCAGCAGCTTGAATCAGGATACGCAGTATTTT	CASSLNQDTQYF
TRBV11-2	16	NA	NA	TRBJ1-3	TGTGCCAGCAGCCACCTTGGGGACACCTCTGGAAACACCATATATTTT	CASSHLGDTSGNTIYF
TRBV7-8	14	TRBD1	many	TRBJ1-6	TGTGCCAGCAGCGCCGCCGACAGGGGCTCACCCCTCCACTTT	CASSAADRGSPLHF
TRBV7-2	14	NA	NA	TRBJ1-6	TGTGCCAGCAGCGGGGACGGGAACAATTCACCCCTCCACTTT	CASSGDGNNSPLHF
TRBV20-1	15	TRBD2	many	TRBJ2-1	TGCAGTGCAACCCGCGGGACTAGCGAATACAATGAGCAGTTCTTC	CSATRGTSEYNEQFF
TRBV9	13	NA	NA	TRBJ2-5	TGTACCAGCAGCCGATACTTCCAGGAGACCCAGTACTTC	CTSSRYFQETQYF
TRBV28	13	NA	many	TRBJ2-3	TGTGCCAGCAGACAACCCCCGGGGTTAACGCAGTATTTT	CASRQPPGLTQYF
TRBV27	16	TRBD1	NA	TRBJ1-2	TGTGCCAGCAGTCCCCATGGGGGACAGGGGAGCTATGGCTACACCTTC	CASSPHGGQGSYGYTF
TRBV7-9	15	TRBD2	few	TRBJ2-7	TGTGCCAGCAGCTTAGGACTAGCGGGGTTATACGAGCAGTACTTC	CASSLGLAGLYEQYF
TRBV7-9	12	NA	NA	TRBJ1-1	TGTGCCAGCAGCTTTACTAACACTGAAGCTTTCTTT	CASSFTNTEAFF
TRBV29-1	11	NA	few	TRBJ2-7	TGCAGCGTTGAGGGCGGCTACGAGCAGTACTTC	CSVEGGYEQYF